Presented here are 23 T cell receptor beta chains from one specimen sequenced in a study of T cell changes during pregnancy in multiple sclerosis. Data came from immunoSEQ multiplex PCR; TCRdb stores just in-frame clones and leaves some out. Found here are under 110,000 clones, about 90% of them singletons; the top ten hold 1.5% to 2%. Sequencing was performed on peripheral blood, taken before pregnancy. These TCRs come from a female donor with multiple sclerosis, enrolled in a pregnancy study.

The sample holds one count of this clone. The CDR3 is CASIRSDRADGYTF. CDR3 sequence (DNA): TGTGCCAGCATCAGGTCGGACAGGGCGGATGGCTACACCTTC. The genes are TRBV6-1 and TRBJ1-2; 8 nucleotides match TRBD1. Germline loops: CDR1 MNHNS, CDR2 SASEGT. J lost 6 bases, V lost 7 bases, and 10 bases had no gene match. This CDR3 contains 14 residues.

The chain carries TRBV19 and TRBJ1-2; 8 bases agree with TRBD1. The CDR3 is made up of 14 amino acids. V was clipped by 3 bases and J by 4 bases; unmatched bases: 4. Germline CDR1 LNHDA, CDR2 SQIVND (reference sequence). The CDR3 region is CASSIRDRIYGYTF. CDR3 nucleotide sequence: TGTGCCAGTAGTATCCGGGACAGGATCTATGGCTACACCTTC.

This chain connects TRBV6-4 to TRBJ2-3, with 9 bases fitting TRBD2. The CDR3 is 14 amino acids. The trim removed 6 bases at V and 6 bases at J, leaving 7 bases unmatched. Germline assignment: CDR1 MRHNA and CDR2 SNTAGT. The CDR3, as DNA: TGTGCCAGCAGCCGTAGCGGGAGAGGCGATACGCAGTATTTT. It yields the protein CASSRSGRGDTQYF.

The chain couples TRBV4-1 to TRBJ2-7, with a weak D call TRBD2 (6 bases). Trimming shortened V by 1 base and J by 6 bases, and 13 bases separated the two germline ends. The CDR3 covers 14 residues. Looked up from germline, CDR1 is MGHRA and CDR2 is YSYEKL. CDR3 protein: CASSQVTGVIEQYF. Written as DNA, the CDR3 is TGCGCCAGCAGCCAAGTAACGGGAGTTATCGAGCAGTACTTC.

The chain is built from TRBV5-8 and TRBJ1-3; D is perhaps TRBD1 (5 bases). Looked up from germline, CDR1 is SGHTS and CDR2 is YDEGEE. V dropped 7 bases and J dropped 4 bases, with 15 bases sitting between them. There are 14 residues in the CDR3. DNA for the CDR3: TGTGCCAGCGTCCGACAGTTCTTGGGAAACACCATATATTTT. This codes for CASVRQFLGNTIYF. The variable domain in full, completed from reference TRBV5-8 and TRBJ1-3, reads EAGVTQSPTHLIKTRGQQATLRCSPISGHTSVYWYQQALGLGLQFLLWYDEGEERNRGNFPPRFSGRQFPNYSSELNVNALELEDSALYLCASVRQFLGNTIYFGEGSWLTVV.

The chain has TRBV19 and TRBJ1-1; 11 bases map to TRBD1. In germline, CDR1 is LNHDA, CDR2 SQIVND (reference sequence). V lost 5 bases to trimming and J lost 3 bases; unmatched junction nucleotides: 14. The CDR3 is 18 amino acids. The CDR3: CASSPKQDRGLRYTEAFF. In DNA form, the CDR3 reads TGTGCCAGTAGTCCGAAGCAGGACAGGGGGCTAAGGTACACTGAAGCTTTCTTT.

The genes are TRBV5-1 and TRBJ1-2; D is perhaps TRBD1 (5 bases). Trimming cost V 4 bases and J 6 bases, with 13 bases left between them. The CDR3 runs to 13 residues. Germline assignment: CDR1 SGHRS and CDR2 YFSETQ. As DNA, the CDR3 is TGCGCCAGCAGCATTCGGGGGTGGGATGGCTACACCTTC. Protein: CASSIRGWDGYTF.

The chain has TRBV13 and TRBJ2-7, with D perhaps matching TRBD2 (5 bases). V dropped 0 bases and J dropped 4 bases, with 7 bases sitting between them. CDR1 and CDR2 (germline): PRHDT, FYEKMQ (reference sequence). The CDR3 totals 13 residues. CDR3 DNA sequence: TGTGCCAGCAGCTTAGGCGGGGTATACGAGCAGTACTTC. It is translated as CASSLGGVYEQYF.

Only one count was recorded for this clone. The genes are TRBV29-1 and TRBJ2-7; 8 bases line up with TRBD2. J gave up 1 base and V 5 bases, and 4 bases lay outside the gene matches. Germline CDR1 is SQVTM and CDR2 is ANQGSEA. The CDR3 is 13 amino acids. In DNA form, the CDR3 reads TGCAGCGTTTTTAGCGGGGAGTCCTACGAGCAGTACTTC. It specifies CSVFSGESYEQYF.

The chain uses TRBV9 and TRBJ1-1; D is unresolved. The V and J ends lost 0 bases and 4 bases respectively, with 7 bases between them. Germline values: CDR1 SGDLS, CDR2 YYNGEE. The CDR3 spans 13 residues. CDR3 amino acids: CASSVGGSTEAFF. The CDR3 region has the DNA TGTGCCAGCAGCGTAGGCGGGAGCACTGAAGCTTTCTTT.

This sequence joins TRBV9 and TRBJ2-1, with 8 bases matching TRBD2. CDR1 and CDR2 (germline): SGDLS, YYNGEE. Trimming cost V 0 bases and J 5 bases; bases outside gene matches: 10. CDR3 length: 17 residues. Here the CDR3 reads CASSVGGGREVDNEQFF. The CDR3, as DNA: TGTGCCAGCAGCGTAGGAGGGGGGCGGGAGGTCGACAATGAGCAGTTCTTC.

This rearrangement joins TRBV5-1 to TRBJ2-7; TRBD2 matches 7 bases. Germline V CDR1 and CDR2: SGHRS, YFSETQ. The CDR3 is 14 amino acids. V lost 7 bases and J lost 0; bases outside the gene matches: 7. This CDR3 reads CASATSATSYEQYF. CDR3 DNA sequence: TGCGCCAGCGCTACTAGCGCTACCTCCTACGAGCAGTACTTC.

This chain links TRBV7-8 with TRBJ1-1; D is unresolved. CDR1 SGHVS and CDR2 FQNEAQ come from the germline V gene. Trimming left V 10 bases short and J 6 bases short, with 18 bases between. CDR3 size: 13 residues. Here the CDR3 DNA reads TGTGCCACCCACCCAACCCCAGGCGCTGAAGCTTTCTTT. This sequence encodes CATHPTPGAEAFF.

The V and J genes are TRBV7-3 and TRBJ2-2, with TRBD1 matching over 8 bases. The CDR3 spans 16 residues. Trimming cost V 6 bases and J 4 bases; bases outside gene matches: 10. Per germline, CDR1 SGHTA and CDR2 FQGTGA. DNA for the CDR3: TGTGCCAGCAGTGACAGGGGTGAAGTCGGCACCGGGGAGCTGTTTTTT. Amino acid sequence: CASSDRGEVGTGELFF.

The chain has TRBV6-1 and TRBJ1-6, with 12 bases that match TRBD1. The junction had 8 bases not matched to a gene; V was cut back by 5 bases and J by 9 bases. The CDR3 has 16 residues. Germline V gives CDR1 MNHNS, CDR2 SASEGT. In DNA form, the CDR3 reads TGTGCCAGCAGTCAAGACCGGGACAGGGGGCTTTCACCCCTCCACTTT. Its translation is CASSQDRDRGLSPLHF.

The gene calls are TRBV7-9 and TRBJ2-2, with a weak D call TRBD2 (5 bases). V lost 2 bases and J lost 0, with 10 bases in between. The CDR3 has 16 amino acids. Germline V gene sequence: CDR1 SEHNR, CDR2 FQNEAQ (reference sequence). Here the CDR3 DNA reads TGTGCCAGCAGCTTACAGCGGAGTACGAACACCGGGGAGCTGTTTTTT. Translated: CASSLQRSTNTGELFF.

The V and J genes are TRBV27 and TRBJ2-7, with D maybe TRBD1 (6 bases). V was shortened by 5 bases and J by 4 bases, with 9 bases between the two germline ends. The CDR3 is 12 amino acids. CDR1 is MNHEY, CDR2 SMNVEV, per germline (reference sequence). This CDR3 is CASSKTGYEQYF. In DNA, the CDR3 is TGTGCCAGCAGTAAAACAGGGTACGAGCAGTACTTC.

This chain uses TRBV7-9 with TRBJ1-1; D possibly corresponds to TRBD1 (6 bases). The length of the CDR3 is 16 residues. From germline, CDR1 is SEHNR and CDR2 FQNEAQ (reference sequence). With 4 bases removed from V and 3 bases from J, the gap between germline ends came to 18 bases. The CDR3 region is CASSSQLTGPDTEAFF. CDR3 DNA sequence: TGTGCCAGCAGCTCCCAATTAACAGGGCCGGACACTGAAGCTTTCTTT.

The chain is built from TRBV6-4 and TRBJ1-1; D might be TRBD1 (5 bases). Per germline, CDR1 MRHNA and CDR2 SNTAGT. Between the trimmed V and J ends, which lost 0 bases and 6 bases, there was a span of 11 bases. The CDR3 has 14 residues. The chain's CDR3 is CASSDSSGASEAFF. The CDR3 DNA sequence: TGTGCCAGCAGTGACTCGAGCGGGGCCTCTGAAGCTTTCTTT.

J is TRBJ2-7 and V is TRBV11-2, with 9 bases that match TRBD1. J gave up 4 bases and V 4 bases, and 8 bases lay outside the gene matches. The germline gives CDR1 SGHAT, CDR2 FQNNGV. The CDR3 totals 15 residues. The CDR3, as DNA: TGTGCCAGCAGCTCCCGGACAGGGGAGGCGTACGAGCAGTACTTC. It is translated as CASSSRTGEAYEQYF.

Only one count was recorded for this clone. The gene calls are TRBV4-1 and TRBJ2-5; 8 bases fit TRBD1. V was clipped by 3 bases and J by 4 bases; unmatched bases: 7. Looked up from germline, CDR1 is MGHRA and CDR2 is YSYEKL. The CDR3 covers 15 residues. CDR3 nucleotide sequence: TGCGCCAGCAGCCAGTTCGGACAGGGAGTAGAGACCCAGTACTTC. It is translated as CASSQFGQGVETQYF.

The chain uses TRBV5-1 and TRBJ2-2; D might be TRBD2 (5 bases). V dropped 5 bases and J dropped 6 bases, with 11 bases sitting between them. The V gene's germline CDR1 is SGHRS and CDR2 YFSETQ. There are 13 residues in the CDR3. The DNA of the CDR3 is TGCGCCAGCAGTTCAGTAGCGCCCGGGGAGCTGTTTTTT. Translating gives CASSSVAPGELFF.

The chain carries TRBV4-2 and TRBJ2-2; TRBD2 matches at 10 bases. The junction had 13 bases not matched to a gene; V was cut back by 0 bases and J by 6 bases. Germline V gene data show CDR1 as LGHNA and CDR2 as YNFKEQ. The CDR3 runs to 19 residues. CDR3 loop: CASSQEKASGRREAGELFF. In DNA form, the CDR3 reads TGTGCCAGCAGCCAAGAGAAGGCTAGCGGGAGAAGGGAGGCCGGGGAGCTGTTTTTT.